This T cell receptor (beta chain) was recorded in a study of CD8 T cells in ankylosing spondylitis (dated by TCRdb to 2016 to 2017). Broadly, across the study: T cell receptor beta repertoires were profiled in healthy donors and ankylosing spondylitis patients so that disease-linked TCR variants could be found. The whole study cohort included 108 healthy donors and some 27 ankylosing spondylitis patients. Peripheral blood was sampled, and synovial fluid was additionally collected from ankylosing spondylitis patients.

Broad study findings and their caveats: A CD8+ phenotype was shown by the disease-linked clones, which were found at relatively low frequencies in peripheral blood. Significant enrichment of the disease-linked clones was reported in matched synovial fluid samples from ankylosing spondylitis patients. Some TCR beta motif variants had previously been reported in synovial fluid and blood of reactive arthritis patients, which suggested common disease-initiation mechanisms. A TCR beta motif of fewer than 10 highly homologous amino acid variants appeared characteristic of blood from ankylosing spondylitis patients.

The sequencing machine was an Illumina HiSeq 2500. Quantitative 5'-RACE with molecular barcodes was used to prepare TCR beta libraries. Per the source publication's procedure: Disease-linked TCR variants were identified with a new computational method built on a probabilistic model of VDJ rearrangement. TCRdb trimmed the raw reads at Q25, called clones with MiXCR and kept productive beta chains. Each CDR3 protein appears once, grouped with its most common genes and DNA. TCRdb assigned the V and J calls; the authors' analysis was not used. For this sample the table gives about 220,000 distinct CDR3 sequences, of which about 17% were detected only once. The ten largest clones capture under 45% of the sample. Via the germline V gene, CDR1 is MNHNS and CDR2 SASEGT. Measured from the cysteine to the phenylalanine, the CDR3 is 13 residues long. Just the 39-base CDR3 DNA is kept, in frame starting at base 1. V is reduced by 6 bases and J by 8 bases, leaving a spacing of 16 bases between them.

With regard to this clonotype: This receptor's antigen is unknown. No much larger clone is present one base from it, and per-base qualities are unavailable.

This sequence originates from a male donor with ankylosing spondylitis. The rearranged chain carries TRBV6-1 and TRBJ1-2, with no confidently assigned D gene. Sequencing used blood, either unsorted or a sorted T cell fraction (not recorded which). The DNA sequence follows: TGTGCCAGCAGCCTGGGTCCCTTAGTGGGCTACACCTTC. Its translation is CASSLGPLVGYTF.